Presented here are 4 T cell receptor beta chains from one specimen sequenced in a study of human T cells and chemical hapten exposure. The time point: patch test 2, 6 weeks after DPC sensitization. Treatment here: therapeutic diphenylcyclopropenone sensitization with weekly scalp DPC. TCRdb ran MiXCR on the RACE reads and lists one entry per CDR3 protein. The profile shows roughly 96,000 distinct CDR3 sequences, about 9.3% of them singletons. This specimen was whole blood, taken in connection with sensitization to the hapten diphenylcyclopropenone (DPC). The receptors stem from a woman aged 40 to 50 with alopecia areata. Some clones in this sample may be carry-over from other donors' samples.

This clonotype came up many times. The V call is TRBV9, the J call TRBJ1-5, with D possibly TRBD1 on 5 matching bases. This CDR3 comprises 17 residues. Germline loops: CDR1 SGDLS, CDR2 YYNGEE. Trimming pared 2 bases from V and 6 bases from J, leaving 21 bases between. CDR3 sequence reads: CASSVTGSPFGGQPQHF. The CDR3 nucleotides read TGTGCCAGCAGCGTCACAGGCTCCCCTTTCGGGGGTCAGCCCCAGCATTTT.

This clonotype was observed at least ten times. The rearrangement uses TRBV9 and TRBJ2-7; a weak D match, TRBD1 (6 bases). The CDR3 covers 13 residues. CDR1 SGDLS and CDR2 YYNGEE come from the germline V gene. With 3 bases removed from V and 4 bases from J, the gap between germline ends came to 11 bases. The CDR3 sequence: CASSDRAQYEQYF. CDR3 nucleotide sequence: TGTGCCAGCAGCGACAGGGCCCAATACGAGCAGTACTTC.

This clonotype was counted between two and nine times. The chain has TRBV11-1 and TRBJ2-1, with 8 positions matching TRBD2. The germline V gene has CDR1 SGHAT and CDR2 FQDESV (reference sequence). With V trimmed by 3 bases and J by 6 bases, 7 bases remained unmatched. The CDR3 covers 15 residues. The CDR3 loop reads CASSFVAGGVNEQFF. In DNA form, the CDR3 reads TGTGCCAGCAGCTTTGTCGCGGGAGGAGTCAATGAGCAGTTCTTC.

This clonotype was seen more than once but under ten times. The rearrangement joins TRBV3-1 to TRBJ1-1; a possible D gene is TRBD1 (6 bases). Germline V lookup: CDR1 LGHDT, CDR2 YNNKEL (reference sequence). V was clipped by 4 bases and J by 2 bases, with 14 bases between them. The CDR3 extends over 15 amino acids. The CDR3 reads CASSLLTGANTEAFF. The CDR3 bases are TGTGCCAGCAGCCTGCTGACAGGTGCTAACACTGAAGCTTTCTTT.